The 22 T cell receptor beta chains below come from one sample, sequenced in a study of beta chain features in type 1 diabetes. Expressed TCRB transcripts were sequenced because the entire RNA isolate underwent reverse transcription. Sequencing used immunoSEQ multiplex PCR; TCRdb keeps in-frame clones, though not all of them. The sample consists of about 700,000 clones, 13% of them appearing once. These receptors have no identified antigens. Overall study results and limits: Moderately but significantly shorter TCRB CDR3s were found in Type 1 diabetes patients in all four CD4+ subsets.

The source material was naive CD4+ T cells from blood. These receptor sequences come from a man aged 18 to 30 with type 1 diabetes.

This clone has more than one count but fewer than ten. V and J are TRBV9 and TRBJ2-1; D gene unclear. CDR1 is SGDLS and CDR2 is YYNGEE in the germline V gene. This CDR3 has 13 amino acids. V shed 0 bases and J shed 7 bases, with 8 bases lying between them. DNA for the CDR3: TGTGCCAGCAGCGTAGGTTTGGGGAATGAGCAGTTCTTC. It specifies CASSVGLGNEQFF.

This clone was detected a few times. This chain connects TRBV18 to TRBJ1-5; D unclear. The CDR3 is 14 amino acids. The V gene lost 5 bases and the J gene lost 2 bases, with 10 bases spanning the gap. CDR1 and CDR2 (germline): KGHSH, LQKENI. DNA for the CDR3: TGTGCCAGCTCAGCGGGTGGGGGCAATCAGCCCCAGCATTTT. It yields the protein CASSAGGGNQPQHF.

In DNA form, the CDR3 reads TGCGCCAGCAGCTTCCCGGCCCCCGGGTCCTACAATGAGCAGTTCTTC. Translated: CASSFPAPGSYNEQFF. V is TRBV5-1 and J is TRBJ2-1; D unclear. Germline assignment: CDR1 SGHRS and CDR2 YFSETQ. This CDR3 has 16 residues. V was cut by 2 bases and J by 1 base, with 13 bases left in between.

A few counts support this clone. The V gene is TRBV5-4, the J gene TRBJ1-6; no definite D call. Germline lookup yields CDR1 SGHNT and CDR2 YYREEE (reference sequence). The CDR3 spans 13 residues. The V end was cut by 4 bases, the J end by 7 bases, with 9 bases between. The DNA of the CDR3 is TGTGCCAGCAGCCCCCTGGGAAATTCACCCCTCCACTTT. Amino acid sequence: CASSPLGNSPLHF.

J is TRBJ2-5 and V is TRBV6-5; no clear D gene. In germline, CDR1 is MNHEY, CDR2 SVGAGI. V shed 5 bases and J shed 1 base, with 14 bases lying between them. This CDR3 region has 15 residues. CDR3 sequence reads: CASSGVGISQETQYF. The CDR3 region has the DNA TGTGCCAGCAGTGGGGTTGGGATAAGCCAAGAGACCCAGTACTTC.

The chain uses TRBV30 and TRBJ2-7; D uncertain. Germline V gives CDR1 GTSNPN, CDR2 SVGIG (reference sequence). Trimming shortened V by 0 bases and J by 1 base, and 10 bases separated the two germline ends. This CDR3 comprises 14 residues. The CDR3 DNA reads as TGTGCCTGGAGTGTACAACGGAAGTCCTACGAGCAGTACTTC. Residues: CAWSVQRKSYEQYF.

CDR3 DNA: TGTGCCAGCCGACCGGGGGGAGTAGAAGCTTTCTTT. Amino acids: CASRPGGVEAFF. V and J are TRBV14 and TRBJ1-1, with D tentatively TRBD1 (5 bases). In germline, CDR1 is SGHDN, CDR2 FVKESK. The germline V and J ends were trimmed by 8 bases and 8 bases, with 15 bases remaining between them. The CDR3 loop spans 12 amino acids. The variable domain in full, completed from reference TRBV14 and TRBJ1-1, reads EAGVTQFPSHSVIEKGQTVTLRCDPISGHDNLYWYRRVMGKEIKFLLHFVKESKQDESGMPNNRFLAERTGGTYSTLKVQPAELEDSGVYFCASRPGGVEAFFGQGTRLTVV.

The sample holds a few counts of this clone. V is TRBV2 and J is TRBJ1-5, with D uncertain. Germline V CDR1 and CDR2: SNHLY, FYNNEI. With 7 bases removed from V and 0 bases from J, the gap between germline ends came to 7 bases. This CDR3 spans 13 amino acids. For the CDR3, the DNA is TGTGCCAGCACGAAGTATAGCAATCAGCCCCAGCATTTT. Translated: CASTKYSNQPQHF.

The V gene is TRBV6-5, the J gene TRBJ1-1, with D unclear. The V and J ends lost 6 bases and 3 bases respectively, with 11 bases between them. This CDR3 has 13 residues. CDR1 and CDR2 (germline): MNHEY, SVGAGI. CDR3 nucleotides: TGTGCCAGCAGCCTCAGAGGGTACACTGAAGCTTTCTTT. Protein product: CASSLRGYTEAFF.

The V gene is TRBV7-9, the J gene TRBJ2-3; possibly TRBD2 for D (6 bases). There are 16 residues in the CDR3. Trimming removed 0 bases from V and 2 bases from J, with 12 bases in between. Germline V gene lookup returns CDR1 SEHNR and CDR2 FQNEAQ (reference sequence). The CDR3 reads CASSLAVSGNTDTQYF. The DNA of the CDR3 is TGTGCCAGCAGCTTAGCCGTTAGCGGAAACACAGATACGCAGTATTTT.

The gene calls are TRBV27 and TRBJ1-2; 7 nucleotides agree with TRBD1. Trimming took 6 bases from V and 6 from J; bases not matched to a gene: 4. The CDR3 has 12 amino acids. CDR1 and CDR2 from the germline V gene are MNHEY and SMNVEV (reference sequence). CDR3 sequence (DNA): TGTGCCAGCAGCCTACAGGGGCATGGCTACACCTTC. It specifies CASSLQGHGYTF.

The gene calls are TRBV29-1 and TRBJ1-4, with TRBD1 matching 8 bases. The CDR3 has 15 residues. V trimming: 6 bases; J trimming: 5 bases; junction bases outside the gene matches: 11. The V gene's germline CDR1 is SQVTM and CDR2 ANQGSEA. The chain's CDR3 is CSVSGRQGPNEKLFF. The CDR3 DNA follows: TGCAGCGTCAGTGGTCGACAGGGGCCAAATGAAAAACTGTTTTTT.

Regarding this clone: In the same sample, other DNA sequences code for this CDR3. CDR3 sequence: CASSRGSNYGYTF. The CDR3, as DNA: TGTGCCAGCAGCAGGGGTTCTAACTATGGCTACACCTTC. V and J are TRBV5-4 and TRBJ1-2; D may be TRBD1 (5 bases). The CDR3 consists of 13 residues. With 4 bases removed from V and 0 bases from J, the gap between germline ends came to 7 bases. The germline CDR1 and CDR2 sequences are SGHNT and YYREEE (reference sequence).

In this sample, this clone turned up a few times. V usage is TRBV20-1 and J usage is TRBJ1-1; the D is unclear. Germline CDR1 and CDR2: DFQATT and SNEGSKA (reference sequence). The CDR3 totals 11 residues. Trimming left V 6 bases short and J 1 base short, with 6 bases between. CDR3 in amino acids: CSASTNTEAFF. CDR3 DNA sequence: TGCAGTGCCTCTACGAACACTGAAGCTTTCTTT.

The rearrangement uses TRBV11-3 and TRBJ1-2, with D unresolved. The germline V and J ends were trimmed by 5 bases and 3 bases, with 10 bases remaining between them. CDR1 is SGHNT and CDR2 is YENEEA in the germline V gene. CDR3 size: 13 residues. CDR3 residues: CASSMYDYYGYTF. Written as DNA, the CDR3 is TGTGCCAGCAGCATGTACGATTACTATGGCTACACCTTC.

CDR3 region: CASSFAHLDNEQFF. As DNA, the CDR3 is TGTGCCAGCAGTTTCGCTCATCTCGACAATGAGCAGTTCTTC. The chain employs TRBV27 and TRBJ2-1; D is undetermined. The V gene's germline CDR1 is MNHEY and CDR2 SMNVEV (reference sequence). Deletions cut 3 bases from V and 5 bases from J, with 11 bases between. CDR3 length equals 14 residues.

This clone was found a few times. The genes are TRBV2 and TRBJ2-5, with a possible D match to TRBD1 (5 bases). The CDR3 loop spans 14 amino acids. V lost 6 bases to trimming and J lost 5 bases, with 16 bases between them. Germline assignment: CDR1 SNHLY and CDR2 FYNNEI. CDR3: CASSPRGGGETQYF. CDR3 nucleotide sequence: TGTGCCAGCAGCCCTAGGGGCGGTGGGGAGACCCAGTACTTC.

This chain links TRBV7-9 with TRBJ1-6; D is unclear. The CDR3 length is 11 residues. Trimming pared 1 base from V and 12 bases from J, leaving 4 bases between. From germline, CDR1 is SEHNR and CDR2 FQNEAQ (reference sequence). CDR3 in amino acids: CASSLVGPLHF. In DNA form, the CDR3 reads TGTGCCAGCAGCTTAGTAGGACCCCTCCACTTT.

The J gene is TRBJ2-2, the V gene TRBV7-2, with D possibly matching TRBD2 (7 bases). Deletions cut 6 bases from V and 3 bases from J, with 20 bases between. The germline gives CDR1 SGHTA, CDR2 FQGNSA. The length of the CDR3 is 17 residues. The CDR3: CASSPPGGLQDTGELFF. The CDR3 region has the DNA TGTGCCAGCAGTCCCCCGGGGGGCCTCCAGGACACCGGGGAGCTGTTTTTT.

V is TRBV10-2 and J is TRBJ1-4; D not resolved. The germline V gene has CDR1 WSHSY and CDR2 SAAADI. The CDR3 contains 15 residues. V lost 4 bases, J lost 8 bases, and 17 bases lay in between. This CDR3 is CASSVGRVTGEKLFF. The CDR3 DNA reads as TGCGCCAGCAGTGTAGGGCGGGTCACGGGGGAAAAACTGTTTTTT.

The rearrangement uses TRBV5-1 and TRBJ2-3; D is perhaps TRBD2 (6 bases). The CDR3 is 14 amino acids. CDR1 SGHRS and CDR2 YFSETQ come from the germline V gene. V lost 4 bases and J lost 1, with 10 bases in between. The CDR3 DNA reads TGCGCCAGCAGCGCTTCTAGCGGCACAGATACGCAGTATTTT. Encoded protein: CASSASSGTDTQYF. The full variable domain, in which reference TRBV5-1 and TRBJ2-3 provide the parts outside the CDR3, is KAGVTQTPRYLIKTRGQQVTLSCSPISGHRSVSWYQQTPGQGLQFLFEYFSETQRNKGNFPGRFSGRQFSNSRSEMNVSTLELGDSALYLCASSASSGTDTQYFGPGTRLTVL.

The gene calls are TRBV30 and TRBJ1-2; no reliable D call. Germline CDR1 GTSNPN, CDR2 SVGIG (reference sequence). The CDR3 consists of 11 residues. Trimming shortened V by 4 bases and J by 5 bases, and 8 bases separated the two germline ends. CDR3 sequence (DNA): TGTGCCTGGATGAGCGTTTATGGCTACACCTTC. This translates into CAWMSVYGYTF.